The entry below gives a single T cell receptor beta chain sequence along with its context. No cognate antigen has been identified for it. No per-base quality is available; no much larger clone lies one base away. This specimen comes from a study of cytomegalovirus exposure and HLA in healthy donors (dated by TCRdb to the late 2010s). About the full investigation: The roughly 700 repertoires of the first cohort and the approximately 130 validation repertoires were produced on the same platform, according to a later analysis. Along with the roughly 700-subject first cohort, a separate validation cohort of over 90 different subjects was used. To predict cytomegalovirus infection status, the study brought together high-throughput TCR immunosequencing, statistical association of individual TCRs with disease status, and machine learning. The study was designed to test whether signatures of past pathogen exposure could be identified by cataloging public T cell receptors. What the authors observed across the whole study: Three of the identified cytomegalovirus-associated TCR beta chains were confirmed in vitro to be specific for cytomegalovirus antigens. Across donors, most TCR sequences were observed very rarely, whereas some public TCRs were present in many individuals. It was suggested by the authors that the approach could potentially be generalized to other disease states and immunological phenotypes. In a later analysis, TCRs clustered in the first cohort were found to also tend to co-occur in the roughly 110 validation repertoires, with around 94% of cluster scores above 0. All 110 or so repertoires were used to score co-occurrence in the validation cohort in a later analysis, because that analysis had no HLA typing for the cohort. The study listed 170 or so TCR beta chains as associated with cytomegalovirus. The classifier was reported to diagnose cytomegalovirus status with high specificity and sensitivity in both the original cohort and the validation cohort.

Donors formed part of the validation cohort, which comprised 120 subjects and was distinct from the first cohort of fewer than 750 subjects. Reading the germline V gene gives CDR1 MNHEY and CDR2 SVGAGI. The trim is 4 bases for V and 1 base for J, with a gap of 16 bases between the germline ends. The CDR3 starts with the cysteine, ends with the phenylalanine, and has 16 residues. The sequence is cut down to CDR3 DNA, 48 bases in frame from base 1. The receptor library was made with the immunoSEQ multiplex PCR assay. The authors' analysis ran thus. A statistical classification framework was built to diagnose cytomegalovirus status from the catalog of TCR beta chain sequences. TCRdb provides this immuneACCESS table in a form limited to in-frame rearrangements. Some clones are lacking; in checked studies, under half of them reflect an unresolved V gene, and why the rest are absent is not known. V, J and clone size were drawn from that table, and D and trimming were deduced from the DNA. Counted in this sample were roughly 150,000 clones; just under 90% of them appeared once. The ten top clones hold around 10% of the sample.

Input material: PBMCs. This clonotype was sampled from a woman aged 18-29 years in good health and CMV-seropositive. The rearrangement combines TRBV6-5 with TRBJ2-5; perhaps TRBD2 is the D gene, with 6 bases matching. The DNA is TGTGCCAGCAGTTGGGGGGAGACAAGCCTCCAAGAGACCCAGTACTTC. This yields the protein CASSWGETSLQETQYF.